This T cell receptor (beta chain) was sequenced in a study of siplizumab effects on memory and regulatory T cells. General observations from the study: No more than a minor fraction of alloreactive clones could be traced back to unstimulated subsets. Siplizumab significantly reduced alloreactive sequences traceable to unstimulated CD4+ memory cells.

The V gene's germline CDR1 is LNHDA and CDR2 SQIVND (reference sequence). V lost 1 base to trimming and J lost 6 bases, with 11 bases between them. There are 14 residues in the CDR3. Some 98,000 TCR templates underwent assay in every sample. Sequenced by immunoSEQ multiplex PCR; TCRdb stores in-frame clones only, minus some. The sample consists of 90,000 to 130,000 clones, 80% to 95% of them appearing once. Concerning this clone itself: Its specificity is not known.

This chain joins TRBV19 and TRBJ2-3; no definite D call. This clonotype was sampled from a human donor in good health. Sequenced sample: CD4+ T cells sorted from blood. The DNA of the CDR3 is TGTGCCAGTAGTATAGCTTCATCACTGGATACGCAGTATTTT. As protein: CASSIASSLDTQYF.